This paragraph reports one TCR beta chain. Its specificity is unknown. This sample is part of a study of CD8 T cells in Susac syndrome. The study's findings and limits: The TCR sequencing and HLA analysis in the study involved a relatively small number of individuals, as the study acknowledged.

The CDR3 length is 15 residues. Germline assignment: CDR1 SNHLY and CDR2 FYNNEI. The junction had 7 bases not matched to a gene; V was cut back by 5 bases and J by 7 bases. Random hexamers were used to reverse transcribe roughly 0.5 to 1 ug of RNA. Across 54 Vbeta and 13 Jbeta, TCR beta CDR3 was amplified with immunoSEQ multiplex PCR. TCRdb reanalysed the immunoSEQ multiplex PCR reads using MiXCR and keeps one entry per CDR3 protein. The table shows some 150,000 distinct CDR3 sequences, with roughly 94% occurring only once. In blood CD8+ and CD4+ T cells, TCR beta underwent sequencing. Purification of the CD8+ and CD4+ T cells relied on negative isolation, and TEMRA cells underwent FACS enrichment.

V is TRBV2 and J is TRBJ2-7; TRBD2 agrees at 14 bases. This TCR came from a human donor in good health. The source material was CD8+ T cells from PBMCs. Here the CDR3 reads CASSSGTSGRGEQYF. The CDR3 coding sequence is TGTGCCAGCAGTTCCGGGACTAGCGGGAGAGGGGAGCAGTACTTC.